This T cell receptor beta chain is from a study of T-cell reconstitution after alpha-beta-depleted transplantation in children. Points from the study as a whole: As was reported, about two months after transplant, alpha-beta T cells came from several hundred expanded graft clones. Several patients had high TCRbeta diversity at day 60; it came from surviving recipient T cells and thymic progenitors. After one year, T-cell counts and TCRbeta diversity mostly came from new T cells.

Unique molecular identifiers tagged the TCRbeta library. One entry per CDR3 protein, called by TCRdb with MiXCR from the PCR reads. The table includes approximately 240,000 distinct CDR3 sequences, approximately 10% detected once. This clonotype was seen at least ten times. What it binds is unknown. Source: PBMCs, taken before TCRalphabeta/CD19-depleted stem cell transplant. The clonotype originates from a child under two years old with acute myeloid leukemia, due to receive a stem cell transplant.

The CDR3 region has the DNA TGTGCCAGCAGCTTAGGGGGACTAGCGGACCACAATGAGCAGTTCTTC. It encodes CASSLGGLADHNEQFF. The gene calls are TRBV7-2 and TRBJ2-1; 11 bases agree with TRBD2. Germline CDR1 is SGHTA and CDR2 is FQGNSA. The CDR3 is 16 residues long. V dropped 1 base and J dropped 5; count of bases not matched to a gene: 4.